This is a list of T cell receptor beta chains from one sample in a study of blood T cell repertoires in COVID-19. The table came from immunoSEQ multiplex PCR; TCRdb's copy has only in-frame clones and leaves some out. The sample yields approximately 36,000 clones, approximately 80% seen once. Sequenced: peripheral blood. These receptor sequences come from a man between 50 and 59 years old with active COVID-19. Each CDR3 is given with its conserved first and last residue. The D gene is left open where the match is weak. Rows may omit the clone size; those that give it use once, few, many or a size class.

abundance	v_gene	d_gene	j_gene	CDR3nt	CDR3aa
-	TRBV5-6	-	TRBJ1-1	TGTGCCAGCAGCCAAGAGTATTGGGGGCGGCGCACTGAAGCTTTCTTT	CASSQEYWGRRTEAFF
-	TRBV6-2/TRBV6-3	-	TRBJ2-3	TGTGCCAGCAGTTACGAGGGAGAACCCACAGATACGCAGTATTTT	CASSYEGEPTDTQYF
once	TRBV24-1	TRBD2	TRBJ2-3	TGTGCCACCAGTGATTTAACTAGCGGGGACACAGATACGCAGTATTTT	CATSDLTSGDTDTQYF
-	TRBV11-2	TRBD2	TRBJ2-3	TGTGCCAGCAGCGCGGGACTAACAGATACGCAGTATTTT	CASSAGLTDTQYF
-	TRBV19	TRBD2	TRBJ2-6	TGTGCCAGTAGTGCTTCCGGGACTAGCGGGGGGAACTCTGGGGCCAACGTCCTGACTTTC	CASSASGTSGGNSGANVLTF
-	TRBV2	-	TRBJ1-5	TGTGCCAGTCGCCGGGTCCGCAATCAGCCCCAGCATTTT	CASRRVRNQPQHF
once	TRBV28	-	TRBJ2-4	TGTGCCAGCAGCTCAACAGGGATCGGGTCCAAAAACATTCAGTACTTC	CASSSTGIGSKNIQYF
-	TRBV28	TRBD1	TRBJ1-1	TGTGCCAGCAGGCCGGGACAGGGAAGGACTGAAGCTTTCTTT	CASRPGQGRTEAFF
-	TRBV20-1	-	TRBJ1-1	TGCAGTGCCCCGACTGATACTGAAGCTTTCTTT	CSAPTDTEAFF
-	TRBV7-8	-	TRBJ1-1	TGTGCCAGCAGCTGGGACTTGAACACTGAAGCTTTCTTT	CASSWDLNTEAFF
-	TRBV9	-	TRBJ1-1	TGTGCCAGCAGCGCAAACATTGCGAACACTGAAGCTTTCTTT	CASSANIANTEAFF
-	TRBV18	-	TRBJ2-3	TGTGCCAGCTCACAAACGGGAGCAGATACGCAGTATTTT	CASSQTGADTQYF
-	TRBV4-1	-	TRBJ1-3	TGCGCCAGCAGCCAAGAAAGGGGCCACTCTGGAAACACCATATATTTT	CASSQERGHSGNTIYF
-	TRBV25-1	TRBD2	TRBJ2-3	TGTGCCAGCAGGGGCCAGCGGGGGGCAACCACAGATACGCAGTATTTT	CASRGQRGATTDTQYF
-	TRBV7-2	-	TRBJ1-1	TGTGCCAGCAGCTTCAGGGCGGGATGGCTTTTCTTT	CASSFRAGWLFF
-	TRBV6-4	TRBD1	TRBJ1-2	TGTGCCAGCAGCCCGGGACAGGGCGGTGGCTACACCTTC	CASSPGQGGGYTF
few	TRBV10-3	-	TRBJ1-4	TGTGCCATCAGTGAGTCACAGGGTAAGGCGGAAAAACTGTTTTTT	CAISESQGKAEKLFF
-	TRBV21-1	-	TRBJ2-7	TGTGCCAGCAGCCCCAGGGGGGAAGACGGGAACGAGCAGTACTTC	CASSPRGEDGNEQYF
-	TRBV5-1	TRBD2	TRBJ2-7	TGCGCCAGCAAAGTAGCGGGGGACTCCGCGAGCTCCTACGAGCAGTACTTC	CASKVAGDSASSYEQYF
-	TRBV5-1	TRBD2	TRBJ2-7	TGCGCCAGCAGCCCGGGGGCTAGCGGGTACGCCGAGCAGTACTTC	CASSPGASGYAEQYF
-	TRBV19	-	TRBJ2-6	TGTGCCAGTAGTACAGGGTTTGGGGCCAACGTCCTGACTTTC	CASSTGFGANVLTF
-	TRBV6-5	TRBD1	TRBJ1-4	TGTGCCAGCAACGGACAGGGAGATGAAAAACTGTTTTTT	CASNGQGDEKLFF
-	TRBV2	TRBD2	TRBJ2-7	TGTGCCAGCAACCTAGCGGGGCCCTACGAGCAGTACTTC	CASNLAGPYEQYF
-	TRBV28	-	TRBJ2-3	TGTGCCAGCAGTTTCGGAGATACGCAGTATTTT	CASSFGDTQYF
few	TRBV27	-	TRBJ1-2	TGTGCCAGCAGGGACTGGCACTATGGCTACACCTTC	CASRDWHYGYTF
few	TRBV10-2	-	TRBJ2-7	TGCGCCAGCAGTGAGTCCCCTACTGGTGAGCAGTACTTC	CASSESPTGEQYF
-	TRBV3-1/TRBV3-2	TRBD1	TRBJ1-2	TGTGCCAGCAGCCATTCGGACAGGGAGAGAGGCTACACCTTC	CASSHSDRERGYTF
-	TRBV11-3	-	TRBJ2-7	TGTGCCAGCAGCTTACGCAGCTACGAGCAGTACTTC	CASSLRSYEQYF
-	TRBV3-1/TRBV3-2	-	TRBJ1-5	TGTGCCAGCCACGCCGGGGGGAATCAGCCCCAGCATTTT	CASHAGGNQPQHF
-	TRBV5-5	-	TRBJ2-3	TGTGCCAGCAGTTTCGTCAGGGACACAGATACGCAGTATTTT	CASSFVRDTDTQYF
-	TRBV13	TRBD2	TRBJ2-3	TGTGCCAGCAGCCCCCGACTAGCGGGGGGCCTCACAGATACGCAGTATTTT	CASSPRLAGGLTDTQYF
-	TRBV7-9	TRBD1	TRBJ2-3	TGTGCCAGCAGCTCAGGGGGCTATACGCAGTATTTT	CASSSGGYTQYF
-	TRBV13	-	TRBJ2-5	TGTGCCAGCAGCCCACACGGTCCGGAGGGCCAAGAGACCCAGTACTTC	CASSPHGPEGQETQYF
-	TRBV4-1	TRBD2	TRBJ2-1	TGCGCCAGCAGCCCGATTTCTAGCGGGGGGAGAGACAATGAGCAGTTCTTC	CASSPISSGGRDNEQFF
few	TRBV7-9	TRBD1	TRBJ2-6	TGTGCCAGCAGCTCAACAGGGGGATCAGGGGCCAACGTCCTGACTTTC	CASSSTGGSGANVLTF
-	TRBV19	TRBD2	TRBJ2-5	TGTGCCAGTAGTCCTAGGACTAGTTCGGGAAAAGAGACCCAGTACTTC	CASSPRTSSGKETQYF
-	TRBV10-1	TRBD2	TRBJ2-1	TGCGCCAGCAGTGAGTCGAAACTAGCGGGGGGAGATGAGCAGTTCTTC	CASSESKLAGGDEQFF
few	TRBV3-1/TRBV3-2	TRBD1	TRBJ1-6	TGTGCCAGCAGCACAAATACAGGGGGTTCACCCCTCCACTTT	CASSTNTGGSPLHF
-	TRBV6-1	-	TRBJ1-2	TGTGCCAGCAGTGAATCAGGGGCGTTTAACTATGGCTACACCTTC	CASSESGAFNYGYTF
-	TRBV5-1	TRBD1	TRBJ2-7	TGCGCCAGCAGCTTAGGACAGGGCGCTTACGGGGAGCAGTACTTC	CASSLGQGAYGEQYF
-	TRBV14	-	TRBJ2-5	TGTGCCAGCAGCAACCTTCGGGGGGCCCAAGAGACCCAGTACTTC	CASSNLRGAQETQYF
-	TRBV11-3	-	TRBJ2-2	TGTGCCAGCAGCTTTTTCGGGTCCGGGGAGCTGTTTTTT	CASSFFGSGELFF
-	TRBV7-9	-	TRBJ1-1	TGTGCCAGCAGCCCCATTATGGGAGGCACTGAAGCTTTCTTT	CASSPIMGGTEAFF
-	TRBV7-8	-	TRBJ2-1	TGTGCCAGCAGCACACAACCCGCAGGTAGCAATGAGCAGTTCTTC	CASSTQPAGSNEQFF
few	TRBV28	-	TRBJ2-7	TGTGCCAGCAGACCTCAGGGGAGATACTACGAGCAGTACTTC	CASRPQGRYYEQYF
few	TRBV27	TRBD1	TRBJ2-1	TGTGCCAGCAGTCCACGGACAGGGTGGGAGCAGTTCTTC	CASSPRTGWEQFF
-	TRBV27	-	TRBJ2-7	TGTGCCAGCAGTTTATCGAGGCCTGACTACGAGCAGTACTTC	CASSLSRPDYEQYF
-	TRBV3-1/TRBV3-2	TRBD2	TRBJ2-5	TGTGCCAGCAGCCAAGGACTAGCGGCCCAAGAGACCCAGTACTTC	CASSQGLAAQETQYF
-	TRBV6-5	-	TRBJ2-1	TGTGCCAGCAGGAGGGGGGGTGAGCAGTTCTTC	CASRRGGEQFF
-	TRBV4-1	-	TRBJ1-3	TGCGCCAGCAGGAAGGGGGACTCTGGAAACACCATATATTTT	CASRKGDSGNTIYF
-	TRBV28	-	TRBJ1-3	TGTGCCAGCAGTTTATTAACAGCTGGAAACACCATATATTTT	CASSLLTAGNTIYF
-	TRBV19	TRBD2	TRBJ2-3	TGTGCCAGTAGTATTTCCGCGGGGGGCACAGATACGCAGTATTTT	CASSISAGGTDTQYF
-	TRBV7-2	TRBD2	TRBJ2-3	TGTGCCAGCAGCTGGGGACTAGCGGGGACAGATACGCAGTATTTT	CASSWGLAGTDTQYF
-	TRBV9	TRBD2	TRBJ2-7	TGTGCCAGCAGCGTAGAGGGACTAGCGGCTACCTACGAGCAGTACTTC	CASSVEGLAATYEQYF